The rows below give T cell receptor beta chains drawn from one sample of a study of OX40 agonist ivuxolimab in advanced cancers. TCRdb keeps only in-frame clones here, not all; method: immunoSEQ multiplex PCR. The table lists fewer than 80,000 clones, 80% to 90% of them singletons, with around 11% in the top ten. Sequencing was performed on CD4+ or CD8+ T cells sorted from blood, taken in a trial of the OX40 agonist ivuxolimab. These receptors originate from an adult with an advanced solid tumor such as melanoma, head and neck, liver or kidney cancer. Each CDR3 is given without its conserved first and last residue.

j_call: TRBJ2-7
cdr3_length: 12
v_call: TRBV5-4
cdr3_aa: ASSPGGAAYEQY

j_call: TRBJ2-7
cdr3_length: 13
v_call: TRBV7-2
cdr3_aa: ASSLRGRGQDEQY

j_call: TRBJ2-3
cdr3_length: 16
v_call: TRBV27
cdr3_aa: ASSYPPPGVTLTDTQY

j_call: TRBJ2-6
cdr3_length: 14
v_call: TRBV28
cdr3_aa: ASSPDGPSGANVLT

j_call: TRBJ2-1
cdr3_length: 13
v_call: TRBV7-3
cdr3_aa: ASSLTRGHLSEQF

j_call: TRBJ1-2
cdr3_length: 10
v_call: TRBV29-1
cdr3_aa: SVEPGNYGYT

j_call: TRBJ1-5
cdr3_length: 15
v_call: TRBV19
cdr3_aa: ASSIGGTGLMGQPQH

j_call: TRBJ2-7
cdr3_length: 14
v_call: TRBV16
cdr3_aa: ASSQFFTGDSYEQY

j_call: TRBJ2-1
cdr3_length: 12
v_call: TRBV29-1
cdr3_aa: SVTDLHSLNEQF

j_call: TRBJ2-3
cdr3_length: 14
v_call: TRBV30
cdr3_aa: AWNEGLAYSTDTQY

j_call: TRBJ2-7
cdr3_length: 14
v_call: TRBV5-4
cdr3_aa: ASSDPTKGTGGHQY

j_call: TRBJ2-1
cdr3_length: 12
v_call: TRBV5-5
cdr3_aa: ASSPYRGYNEQF

j_call: TRBJ1-1
cdr3_length: 10
v_call: TRBV30
cdr3_aa: AWSVGGTEAF

j_call: TRBJ2-1
cdr3_length: 11
v_call: TRBV7-7
cdr3_aa: ASSITEFNEQF

j_call: TRBJ2-3
cdr3_length: 14
v_call: TRBV11-2
cdr3_aa: ASSSDGSQGEDTQY

j_call: TRBJ2-7
cdr3_length: 13
v_call: TRBV4-1
cdr3_aa: ASSQDLASYYEQY

j_call: TRBJ1-5
cdr3_length: 12
v_call: TRBV7-8
cdr3_aa: ASSMDRGNQPQH

j_call: TRBJ1-1
cdr3_length: 13
v_call: TRBV18
cdr3_aa: ASSPWVPGDTEAF

j_call: TRBJ2-5
cdr3_length: 14
v_call: TRBV12-1
cdr3_aa: ASSFADETGGSTQY